The 12 T cell receptor beta chains given below trace back to one sample, sequenced in a study of blood T cell repertoires in COVID-19. Using immunoSEQ multiplex PCR, the repertoire was profiled, and TCRdb retains in-frame clones only, with some absent. The sample has 250,000 to 350,000 clones; roughly 86% are singletons. Sequenced: PBMCs or T cells enriched from blood (not recorded which). These receptors were obtained from a woman aged 25 to 45 who had recovered from COVID-19.

The genes are TRBV14 and TRBJ1-2; no firm D call. CDR3 length equals 16 residues. The germline V gene encodes CDR1 SGHDN and CDR2 FVKESK. V was cut by 2 bases and J by 8 bases, with 21 bases left in between. The CDR3 here is CASSQYHSERVGGYTF. The CDR3 coding sequence is TGTGCCAGCAGCCAATACCATTCGGAGAGGGTAGGGGGCTACACCTTC.

The chain links TRBV24-1 to TRBJ1-2, with D possibly matching TRBD1 (5 bases). Germline V gene sequence: CDR1 KGHDR, CDR2 SFDVKD. This CDR3 spans 12 amino acids. V was pared by 4 bases and J by 9 bases, with 11 bases between. The CDR3 spells CATSEWGGSYTF. The CDR3 region has the DNA TGTGCCACCAGTGAATGGGGGGGGAGCTACACCTTC.

V usage is TRBV18 and J usage is TRBJ1-2; TRBD1 is a possible D gene (6 bases). The CDR3 runs to 14 residues. The V end lost 3 bases, the J end lost 8 bases, and 16 bases lay between the germline ends. Germline-derived CDR1 and CDR2 are KGHSH and LQKENI. The CDR3 nucleotides read TGTGCCAGCTCACCCCTGGGGCAGGGGAGCGGCTACACCTTC. Translating gives CASSPLGQGSGYTF.

This clone was detected only a few times. This chain links TRBV15 with TRBJ2-2, with 7 nucleotides matching TRBD1. Per the germline V gene, CDR1 is LNHNV and CDR2 is YYDKDF (reference sequence). The J segment lost 6 bases and the V segment lost 1 base, leaving 8 bases of the junction unmatched. This CDR3 is 16 amino acids long. Here the CDR3 DNA reads TGTGCCACCAGCAGAGCCCTAGGGGGCGGCTCCGGGGAGCTGTTTTTT. This gives the protein CATSRALGGGSGELFF.

J is TRBJ1-1 and V is TRBV9; D remains ambiguous. Trimming shortened V by 5 bases and J by 8 bases, and 10 bases separated the two germline ends. Germline V gene sequence: CDR1 SGDLS, CDR2 YYNGEE. The CDR3 has 11 residues. CDR3 nucleotide sequence: TGTGCCAGCAGTTTAGGAGGAGAAGCTTTCTTT. Encoded protein: CASSLGGEAFF.

The chain joins TRBV13 to TRBJ2-7, with D possibly TRBD2 on 5 matching bases. Trimming took off 2 bases at V and 2 bases at J, with 13 bases between the two ends. This CDR3 contains 15 residues. The germline V gene has CDR1 PRHDT and CDR2 FYEKMQ (reference sequence). In nucleotides, the CDR3 is TGTGCCAGCAGCTTACCTACGGGGTTAACCTACGAGCAGTACTTC. It is translated as CASSLPTGLTYEQYF.

V and J are TRBV19 and TRBJ2-3, with 9 bases lining up with TRBD1. The CDR3 has 17 amino acids. Per germline, CDR1 LNHDA and CDR2 SQIVND (reference sequence). The trim removed 5 bases at V and 3 bases at J, leaving 12 bases unmatched. The CDR3 coding sequence is TGTGCCAGTAGTCCCCGACAGGGGGGAGACGGGACAGATACGCAGTATTTT. Translating gives CASSPRQGGDGTDTQYF.

A few counts support this clone. The chain links TRBV13 to TRBJ1-2; 7 bases agree with TRBD1. With V trimmed by 6 bases and J by 4 bases, 17 bases remained unmatched. The CDR3 sequence is 17 residues long. Germline assignment: CDR1 PRHDT and CDR2 FYEKMQ (reference sequence). Here the CDR3 reads CASRPILRTGQLYGYTF. The CDR3 DNA follows: TGTGCCAGCAGGCCTATCCTGCGGACAGGTCAACTCTATGGCTACACCTTC. The full variable domain, its missing parts supplied by reference TRBV13 and TRBJ1-2, is AAGVIQSPRHLIKEKRETATLKCYPIPRHDTVYWYQQGPGQDPQFLISFYEKMQSDKGSIPDRFSAQQFSDYHSELNMSSLELGDSALYFCASRPILRTGQLYGYTFGSGTRLTVV.

The gene calls are TRBV6-5 and TRBJ1-2; D remains ambiguous. This CDR3 spans 13 amino acids. Trimming left V 7 bases short and J 8 bases short, with 17 bases between. In germline, CDR1 is MNHEY, CDR2 SVGAGI. The CDR3 sequence: CASILTARRGYTF. In DNA form, the CDR3 reads TGTGCCAGCATTCTGACCGCGCGGAGGGGCTACACCTTC.

This clone was recorded only once. This rearrangement joins TRBV6-5 to TRBJ2-1; TRBD2 matches at 11 bases. The V gene end was trimmed by 7 bases and the J gene end by 15 bases; junction bases not matched to a gene: 11. CDR1 is MNHEY and CDR2 is SVGAGI in the germline V gene. The CDR3 totals 13 residues. In nucleotides, the CDR3 is TGTGCCAGCACCTTCCGGGCTAGCGGGGGGAGGTTCTTC. It yields the protein CASTFRASGGRFF.

This chain links TRBV4-1 with TRBJ1-2, with D possibly matching TRBD1 (6 bases). The germline V and J ends were trimmed by 3 bases and 4 bases, with 18 bases remaining between them. Germline loops: CDR1 MGHRA, CDR2 YSYEKL. This CDR3 spans 16 amino acids. The CDR3 DNA is TGCGCCAGCAGCCAGGGCAATCCGGGACATATCTATGGCTACACCTTC. Protein product: CASSQGNPGHIYGYTF.

The V call is TRBV9, the J call TRBJ1-2; D is ambiguous. Per germline, CDR1 SGDLS and CDR2 YYNGEE. The V and J ends lost 3 bases and 4 bases respectively, with 13 bases between them. CDR3 length equals 14 residues. The CDR3 bases are TGTGCCAGCAGCGCCACACTAGGCGGCTATGGCTACACCTTC. This encodes CASSATLGGYGYTF.